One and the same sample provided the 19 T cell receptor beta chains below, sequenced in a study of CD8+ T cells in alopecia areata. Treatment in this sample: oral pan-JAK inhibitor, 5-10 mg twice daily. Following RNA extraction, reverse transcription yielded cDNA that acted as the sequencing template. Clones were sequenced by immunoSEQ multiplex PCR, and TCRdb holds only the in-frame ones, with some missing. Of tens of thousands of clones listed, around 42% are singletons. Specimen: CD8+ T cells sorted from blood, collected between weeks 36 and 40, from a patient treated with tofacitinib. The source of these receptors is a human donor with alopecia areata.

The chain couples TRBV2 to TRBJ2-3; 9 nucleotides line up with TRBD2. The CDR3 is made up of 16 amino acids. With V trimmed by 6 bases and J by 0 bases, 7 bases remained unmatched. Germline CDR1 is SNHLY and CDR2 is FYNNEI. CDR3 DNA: TGTGCCAGCAGGTGGTCTAGCGGGACTAGCACAGATACGCAGTATTTT. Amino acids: CASRWSSGTSTDTQYF.

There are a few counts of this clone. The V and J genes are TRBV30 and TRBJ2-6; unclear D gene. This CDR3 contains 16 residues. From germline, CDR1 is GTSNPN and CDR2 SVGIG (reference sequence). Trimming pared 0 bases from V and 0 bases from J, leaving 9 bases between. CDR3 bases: TGTGCCTGGAGTGTTGGTACGAGCTCTGGGGCCAACGTCCTGACTTTC. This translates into CAWSVGTSSGANVLTF. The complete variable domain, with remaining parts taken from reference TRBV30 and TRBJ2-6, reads SQTIHQWPATLVQPVGSPLSLECTVEGTSNPNLYWYRQAAGRGLQLLFYSVGIGQISSEVPQNLSASRPQDRQFILSSKKLLLSDSGFYLCAWSVGTSSGANVLTFGAGSRLTVL.

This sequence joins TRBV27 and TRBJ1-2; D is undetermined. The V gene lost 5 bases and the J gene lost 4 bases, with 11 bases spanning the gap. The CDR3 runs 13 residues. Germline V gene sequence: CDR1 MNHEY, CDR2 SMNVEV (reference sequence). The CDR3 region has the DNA TGTGCCAGCAGTATGGACCTAACCTATGGCTACACCTTC. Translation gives CASSMDLTYGYTF.

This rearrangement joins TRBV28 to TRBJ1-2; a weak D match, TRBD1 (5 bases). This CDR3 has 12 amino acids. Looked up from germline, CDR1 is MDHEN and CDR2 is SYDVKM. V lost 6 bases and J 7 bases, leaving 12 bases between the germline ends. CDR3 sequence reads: CASSLQGPGYTF. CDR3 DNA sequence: TGTGCCAGCAGCTTGCAGGGTCCTGGCTACACCTTC.

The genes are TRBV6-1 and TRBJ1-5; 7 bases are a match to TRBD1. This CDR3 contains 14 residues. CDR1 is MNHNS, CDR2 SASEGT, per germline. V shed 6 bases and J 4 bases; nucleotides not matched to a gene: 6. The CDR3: CASRKTGRNQPQHF. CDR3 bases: TGTGCCAGCAGGAAGACAGGGAGGAATCAGCCCCAGCATTTT.

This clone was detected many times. CDR3 sequence: CASSDASGRPDTQYF. The CDR3 DNA is TGTGCCAGCAGTGACGCTAGCGGGCGACCAGATACGCAGTATTTT. The rearrangement links TRBV2 to TRBJ2-3, with TRBD2 matching over 8 bases. The CDR3 extends over 15 amino acids. Germline trimming cut 3 bases from V and 4 bases from J; bases unmatched to any gene: 6. Per the germline V gene, CDR1 is SNHLY and CDR2 is FYNNEI.

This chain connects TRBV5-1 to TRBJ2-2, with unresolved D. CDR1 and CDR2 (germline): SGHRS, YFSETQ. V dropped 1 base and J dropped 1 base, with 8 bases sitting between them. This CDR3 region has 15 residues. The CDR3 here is CASSLLSLNTGELFF. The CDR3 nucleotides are TGCGCCAGCAGCTTGTTGTCATTGAACACCGGGGAGCTGTTTTTT. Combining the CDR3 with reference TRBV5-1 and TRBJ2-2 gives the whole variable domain KAGVTQTPRYLIKTRGQQVTLSCSPISGHRSVSWYQQTPGQGLQFLFEYFSETQRNKGNFPGRFSGRQFSNSRSEMNVSTLELGDSALYLCASSLLSLNTGELFFGEGSRLTVL.

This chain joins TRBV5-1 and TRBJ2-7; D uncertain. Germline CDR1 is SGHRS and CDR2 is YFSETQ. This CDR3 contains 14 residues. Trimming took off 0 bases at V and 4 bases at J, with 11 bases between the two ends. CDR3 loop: CASSLVQVGYEQYF. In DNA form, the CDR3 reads TGCGCCAGCAGCTTGGTACAAGTCGGATACGAGCAGTACTTC.

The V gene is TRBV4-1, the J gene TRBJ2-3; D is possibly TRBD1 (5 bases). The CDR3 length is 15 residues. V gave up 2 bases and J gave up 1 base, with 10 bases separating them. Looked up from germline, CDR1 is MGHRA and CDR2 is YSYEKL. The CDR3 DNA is TGCGCCAGCAGCCAAATCCAGGGCGGCACAGATACGCAGTATTTT. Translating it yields CASSQIQGGTDTQYF.

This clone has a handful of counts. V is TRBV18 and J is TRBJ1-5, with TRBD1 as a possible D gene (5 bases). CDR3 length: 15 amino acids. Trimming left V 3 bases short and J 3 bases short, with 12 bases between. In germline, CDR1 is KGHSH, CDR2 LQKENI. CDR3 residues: CASSPPDRLNQPQHF. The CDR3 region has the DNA TGTGCCAGCTCACCCCCCGACAGACTCAATCAGCCCCAGCATTTT.

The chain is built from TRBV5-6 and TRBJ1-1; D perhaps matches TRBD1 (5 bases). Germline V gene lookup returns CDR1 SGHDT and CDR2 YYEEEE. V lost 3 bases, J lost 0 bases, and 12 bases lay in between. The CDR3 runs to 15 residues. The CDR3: CASSWGVGMNTEAFF. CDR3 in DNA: TGTGCCAGCAGCTGGGGCGTTGGAATGAACACTGAAGCTTTCTTT.

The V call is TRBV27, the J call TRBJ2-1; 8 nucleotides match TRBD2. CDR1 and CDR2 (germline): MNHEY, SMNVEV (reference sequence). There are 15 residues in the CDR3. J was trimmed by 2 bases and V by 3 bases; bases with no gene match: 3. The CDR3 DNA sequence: TGTGCCAGCAGTTTCGCTAGCGGGCCCTACAATGAGCAGTTCTTC. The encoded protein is CASSFASGPYNEQFF.

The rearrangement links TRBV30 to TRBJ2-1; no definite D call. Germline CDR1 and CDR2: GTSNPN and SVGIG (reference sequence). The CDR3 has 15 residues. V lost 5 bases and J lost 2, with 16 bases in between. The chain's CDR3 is CAWVPGGGTYNEQFF. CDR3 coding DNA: TGTGCCTGGGTCCCAGGCGGCGGAACCTACAATGAGCAGTTCTTC. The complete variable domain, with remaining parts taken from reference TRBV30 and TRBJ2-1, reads SQTIHQWPATLVQPVGSPLSLECTVEGTSNPNLYWYRQAAGRGLQLLFYSVGIGQISSEVPQNLSASRPQDRQFILSSKKLLLSDSGFYLCAWVPGGGTYNEQFFGPGTRLTVL.

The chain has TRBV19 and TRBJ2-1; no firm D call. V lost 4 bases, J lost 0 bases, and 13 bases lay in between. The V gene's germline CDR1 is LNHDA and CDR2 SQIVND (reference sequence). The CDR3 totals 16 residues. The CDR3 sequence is CASSRDSLSSYNEQFF. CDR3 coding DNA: TGTGCCAGTAGTAGAGACTCCCTGAGCTCCTACAATGAGCAGTTCTTC. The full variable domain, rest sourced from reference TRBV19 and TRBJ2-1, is DGGITQSPKYLFRKEGQNVTLSCEQNLNHDAMYWYRQDPGQGLRLIYYSQIVNDFQKGDIAEGYSVSREKKESFPLTVTSAQKNPTAFYLCASSRDSLSSYNEQFFGPGTRLTVL.

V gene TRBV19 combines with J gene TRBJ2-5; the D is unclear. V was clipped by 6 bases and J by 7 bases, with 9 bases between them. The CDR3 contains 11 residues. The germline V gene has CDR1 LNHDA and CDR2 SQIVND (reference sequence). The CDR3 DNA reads TGTGCCAGTAGAGGGTATGGGACCCAGTACTTC. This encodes CASRGYGTQYF.

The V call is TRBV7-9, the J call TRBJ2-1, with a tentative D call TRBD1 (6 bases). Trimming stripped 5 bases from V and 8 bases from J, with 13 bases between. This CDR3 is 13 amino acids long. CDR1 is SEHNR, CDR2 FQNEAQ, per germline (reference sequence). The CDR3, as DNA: TGTGCCAGCAGCCCAGGGGACCTATATGAGCAGTTCTTC. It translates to CASSPGDLYEQFF.

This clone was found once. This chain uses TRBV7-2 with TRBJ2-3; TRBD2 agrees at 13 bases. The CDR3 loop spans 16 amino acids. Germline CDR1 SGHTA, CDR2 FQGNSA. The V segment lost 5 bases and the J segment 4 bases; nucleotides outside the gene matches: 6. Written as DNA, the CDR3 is TGTGCCAGCAGCACAAGGACTAGCGGGAGTTCAGATACGCAGTATTTT. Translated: CASSTRTSGSSDTQYF.

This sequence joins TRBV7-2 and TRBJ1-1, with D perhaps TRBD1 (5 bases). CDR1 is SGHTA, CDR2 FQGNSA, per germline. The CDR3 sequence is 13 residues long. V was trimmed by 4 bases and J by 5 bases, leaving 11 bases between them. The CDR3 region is CASSSPRGTEAFF. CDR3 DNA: TGTGCCAGCAGCTCGCCGAGGGGAACTGAAGCTTTCTTT.

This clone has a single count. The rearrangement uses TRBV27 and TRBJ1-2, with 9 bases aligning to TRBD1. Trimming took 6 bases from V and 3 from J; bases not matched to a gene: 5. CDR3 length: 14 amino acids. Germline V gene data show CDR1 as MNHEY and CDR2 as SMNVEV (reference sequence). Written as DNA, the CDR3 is TGTGCCAGCAGAGACAGGGGGAGAGACTATGGCTACACCTTC. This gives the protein CASRDRGRDYGYTF.